The clone carrying this T cell receptor (beta chain) came up many times. What it recognizes is unknown. The V segment lost 2 bases and the J segment 6 bases; nucleotides outside the gene matches: 8. CDR1 and CDR2 from the germline V gene are KGHSH and LQKENI. There are 15 residues in the CDR3. These data originate in a study of human T cells and chemical hapten exposure. Background on the study: Sensitization employed 2% DPC on around 2 cm by around 2 cm of upper inner arm skin. Overall study results and limits: Donors were affected by alopecia, so their immune reaction might vary from that of healthy individuals.

The study used a library that attached unique molecular identifiers to individual cDNA molecules. A single record per CDR3 protein comes from TCRdb applying MiXCR to the RACE reads. Here the sample spans some 43,000 distinct CDR3 sequences, 4% being singletons. Time point indicated: patch test 1, 2 weeks after DPC sensitization. Treatment noted: therapeutic diphenylcyclopropenone sensitization with weekly scalp DPC. Total RNA extraction was carried out from unfractionated whole blood. Blood draws came first, before each patch test. The chain joins TRBV18 to TRBJ2-3; 7 positions match TRBD2. The source of this sequence is a man in his fifties or sixties with alopecia areata. Some clones in this sample may be carry-over from other donors' samples. The starting material was whole blood, obtained in connection with sensitization to the hapten diphenylcyclopropenone (DPC). CDR3 region: CASSPGGLPTDTQYF. In DNA form, the CDR3 reads TGTGCCAGCTCACCAGGGGGACTACCGACGGATACGCAGTATTTT.